Listed below are T cell receptor beta chains from one sample, sequenced in a study of cytotoxic CD8 clonotypes in ibrutinib-treated CLL. TCRdb's table, derived via immunoSEQ multiplex PCR, lists solely in-frame clones and lacks some. The profile shows 250,000 to 350,000 clones, more than 70% of them singletons. The sample consisted of PBMCs, taken at disease progression, from a patient treated with ibrutinib. The receptors shown here come from a human donor with chronic lymphocytic leukemia. CDR3s include the opening cysteine and the closing phenylalanine or tryptophan. A D gene is named only where the DNA matches it firmly. Size tells how often a clone was seen (once, few, many) or the class of an expanded clone, and some rows leave it out.

j_call,cdr3_length,clone_size,d_call,v_call,cdr3_aa,cdr3_nt
TRBJ1-5,12,few,.,TRBV10-3,CAISDNPEPQHF,TGTGCCATCAGTGATAATCCAGAACCCCAGCATTTT
TRBJ2-1,13,once,TRBD2,TRBV11-1,CASSLERLAEQFF,TGTGCCAGCAGCTTAGAAAGACTAGCCGAGCAGTTCTTC
TRBJ1-2,14,once,.,TRBV5-6,CATSSAGPLHGYTF,TGTGCCACCTCCTCGGCGGGCCCCCTTCATGGCTACACCTTC
TRBJ2-7,15,.,TRBD2,TRBV5-8,CASQPGLAIIYEQYF,TGTGCCAGCCAACCGGGACTAGCGATAATCTACGAGCAGTACTTC
TRBJ1-2,16,.,.,TRBV7-2,CASSLIQGSIAYGYTF,TGTGCCAGCAGCTTAATTCAAGGGTCCATTGCCTATGGCTACACCTTC
TRBJ2-3,18,.,TRBD2,TRBV5-4,CASSSGLAGGIITDTQYF,TGTGCCAGCAGCTCGGGACTAGCGGGGGGTATTATTACAGATACGCAGTATTTT
TRBJ1-2,16,once,.,TRBV23-1,CASSQWGPNSKGGYTF,TGCGCCAGCAGTCAATGGGGCCCAAACTCCAAGGGAGGCTACACCTTC
TRBJ2-5,12,.,.,TRBV19,CASSPGVETQYF,TGTGCCAGTAGCCCGGGGGTGGAGACCCAGTACTTC
TRBJ2-7,14,.,.,TRBV6-1,CASENARSTYEQYF,TGTGCCAGCGAAAACGCACGGTCCACCTACGAGCAGTACTTC
TRBJ1-2,13,.,.,TRBV6-5,CASSWKGGSGYTF,TGTGCCAGCAGTTGGAAGGGAGGTAGTGGCTACACCTTC
TRBJ2-2,17,.,TRBD2,TRBV9,CASSVGTSGGNTGELFF,TGTGCCAGCAGCGTGGGGACTAGCGGGGGGAACACCGGGGAGCTGTTTTTT
TRBJ2-7,14,few,.,TRBV5-1,CASSLATGSYEQYF,TGCGCCAGCAGCTTGGCCACAGGCTCCTACGAGCAGTACTTC
TRBJ1-5,12,.,.,TRBV10-2,CASSEGDRPQHF,TGCGCCAGCAGTGAGGGCGATCGGCCCCAGCATTTT
TRBJ1-5,13,.,.,TRBV27,CASSFTPNQPQHF,TGTGCCAGCAGTTTCACACCTAATCAGCCCCAGCATTTT
TRBJ1-1,16,.,.,TRBV27,CASSSRGRRRNTEAFF,TGTGCCAGCAGTTCCCGCGGAAGGAGACGGAACACTGAAGCTTTCTTT
TRBJ2-6,14,.,.,TRBV27,CASSLSSGANVLTF,TGTGCCAGCAGTCTTAGCTCTGGGGCCAACGTCCTGACTTTC
TRBJ2-7,13,few,TRBD1,TRBV6-5,CATQMTGGNEQYF,TGTGCCACCCAGATGACAGGGGGAAACGAGCAGTACTTC
TRBJ1-1,13,.,.,TRBV29-1,CSAEGVGNTEAFF,TGCAGCGCGGAAGGGGTGGGGAACACTGAAGCTTTCTTT
TRBJ1-1,12,.,.,TRBV5-1,CASSFRQGEAFF,TGCGCCAGCAGCTTCCGGCAGGGAGAAGCTTTCTTT
TRBJ1-1,16,.,.,TRBV29-1,CSVHGGLSRVWTEAFF,TGCAGCGTTCATGGGGGGTTGTCACGGGTTTGGACTGAAGCTTTCTTT
TRBJ1-1,12,.,.,TRBV28,CASSFGALEAFF,TGTGCCAGCAGTTTCGGAGCGCTCGAAGCTTTCTTT
TRBJ2-6,13,.,.,TRBV5-1,CASSLSGANVLTF,TGCGCCAGCTCCCTGTCTGGGGCCAACGTCCTGACTTTC
TRBJ2-3,16,.,TRBD2,TRBV5-1,CASRSGRALGTDTQYF,TGCGCCAGCAGGAGCGGGAGGGCCCTAGGCACAGATACGCAGTATTTT
TRBJ2-1,14,.,.,TRBV13,CASSRGSRGFEQFF,TGTGCCAGCAGCCGTGGGTCGCGGGGCTTTGAGCAGTTCTTC
TRBJ2-3,18,.,TRBD1,TRBV9,CASSVPTYPDRATDTQYF,TGTGCCAGCAGCGTACCTACGTACCCGGACAGGGCCACAGATACGCAGTATTTT
TRBJ2-6,18,.,TRBD1,TRBV4-1,CASSPTRDRGSGANVLTF,TGCGCCAGCAGCCCAACAAGGGACAGGGGTTCTGGGGCCAACGTCCTGACTTTC
TRBJ1-2,18,.,.,TRBV28,CASGLGRVGTSAGLGYTF,TGTGCCAGCGGCCTCGGGAGGGTGGGAACCTCGGCGGGTTTGGGCTACACCTTC
TRBJ2-3,14,few,.,TRBV7-6,CASSAQRGWDTQYF,TGTGCCAGCAGCGCCCAACGCGGGTGGGATACGCAGTATTTT
TRBJ2-7,15,.,.,TRBV6-6,CASRQTSGTLDEQYF,TGTGCCAGCAGGCAAACCTCCGGGACACTGGATGAGCAGTACTTC
TRBJ2-3,14,few,.,TRBV28,CASSLQGFTDTQYF,TGTGCCAGCAGTTTGCAGGGTTTCACAGATACGCAGTATTTT
TRBJ2-7,18,.,TRBD2,TRBV7-2,CASSSLGLAGGSFYEQYF,TGTGCCAGCAGCTCCCTGGGACTAGCGGGAGGGTCGTTTTACGAGCAGTACTTC
TRBJ2-1,12,few,.,TRBV5-1,CASSLVVNEQFF,TGCGCCAGCAGCTTGGTCGTAAATGAGCAGTTCTTC
TRBJ2-1,15,few,TRBD2,TRBV9,CASSGGRGVFGEQFF,TGTGCCAGCAGCGGAGGACGGGGGGTCTTTGGAGAGCAGTTCTTC
TRBJ1-2,14,.,.,TRBV18,CASSSATGNRGYTF,TGTGCCAGCTCATCCGCCACGGGTAACCGTGGCTACACCTTC
TRBJ1-6,15,.,TRBD1,TRBV5-1,CASSLVGQGYSPLHF,TGCGCCAGCAGCTTGGTTGGACAGGGGTATTCACCCCTCCACTTT
TRBJ2-7,13,few,.,TRBV6-5,CASSYGQYYEQYF,TGTGCCAGCAGTTACGGCCAATACTACGAGCAGTACTTC
TRBJ1-2,14,.,TRBD1,TRBV5-6,CASSPLDRGYGYTF,TGTGCCAGCAGCCCGCTCGACAGGGGCTATGGCTACACCTTC
TRBJ1-2,13,.,.,TRBV28,CASRTRGLYGYTF,TGTGCCAGCAGAACCCGCGGCCTCTATGGCTACACCTTC
TRBJ2-7,15,.,.,TRBV2,CASSEAGTPSYEQYF,TGTGCCAGCAGTGAAGCAGGGACCCCTTCCTACGAGCAGTACTTC
TRBJ1-6,17,.,TRBD1,TRBV5-1,CASSSYYRGSYNSPLHF,TGCGCCAGCAGCTCCTACTACAGGGGATCTTATAATTCACCCCTCCACTTT
TRBJ2-3,14,.,.,TRBV5-4,CASSPELWGDTQYF,TGTGCCAGCAGCCCGGAGTTGTGGGGTGATACGCAGTATTTT
TRBJ1-1,18,once,.,TRBV14,CASSQVKFIDLVNTEAFF,TGTGCCAGCAGCCAAGTAAAGTTTATAGATCTGGTTAACACTGAAGCTTTCTTT
TRBJ2-3,19,.,TRBD2,TRBV4-3,CASSQDALAGGEAADTQYF,TGCGCCAGCAGCCAAGACGCACTAGCGGGAGGCGAGGCGGCAGATACGCAGTATTTT
TRBJ2-7,14,once,.,TRBV7-2,CASTTQGLVYEQYF,TGTGCCAGCACCACACAGGGCCTTGTCTACGAGCAGTACTTC
TRBJ2-2,15,.,.,TRBV5-4,CASSFGRPRGGELFF,TGTGCCAGCAGCTTTGGTCGACCTAGGGGCGGGGAGCTGTTTTTT
TRBJ1-6,13,.,.,TRBV5-8,CASSLAYNSPLHF,TGTGCCAGCAGCTTGGCTTATAATTCACCCCTCCACTTT
TRBJ1-4,18,.,.,TRBV5-1,CASSLNYAGAATNEKLFF,TGCGCCAGCAGCTTGAATTATGCGGGGGCGGCAACTAATGAAAAACTGTTTTTT
TRBJ2-7,15,few,.,TRBV7-2,CASSLESGSSYEQYF,TGTGCCAGCAGCTTAGAGTCGGGCAGCTCCTACGAGCAGTACTTC
TRBJ1-1,11,.,.,TRBV20-1,CSAGLTGEAFF,TGCAGTGCCGGATTGACGGGAGAAGCTTTCTTT
TRBJ2-1,16,.,TRBD2,TRBV7-2,CASSFGWGLGYNEQFF,TGTGCCAGCAGCTTCGGTTGGGGACTAGGATACAATGAGCAGTTCTTC
TRBJ1-2,13,.,.,TRBV29-1,CSVEVSRVHGYTF,TGCAGCGTTGAAGTGTCCAGGGTCCATGGCTACACCTTC
TRBJ2-7,13,.,.,TRBV6-5,CASSDGPFYEQYF,TGTGCCAGCAGTGATGGGCCCTTCTACGAGCAGTACTTC
TRBJ2-3,11,few,.,TRBV18,CASSRADTQYF,TGTGCCAGCTCACGGGCGGATACGCAGTATTTT
TRBJ2-7,16,.,TRBD1,TRBV6-6,CASRPGTGVSSYEQYF,TGTGCCAGCAGACCCGGGACAGGGGTTAGCTCCTACGAGCAGTACTTC
TRBJ2-7,13,.,.,TRBV11-2,CASSLGRPYEQYF,TGTGCCAGCAGCTTGGGCAGACCCTACGAGCAGTACTTC